One sample yielded the 5 T cell receptor beta chains listed below, sequenced in a study of T cells in localized non-small cell lung cancer. Produced via immunoSEQ multiplex PCR; TCRdb's table is partial and in-frame only. The data hold 72,000 or so clones, with approximately 85% observed a single time. The starting material was peripheral blood, obtained before any cancer treatment. These receptor sequences come from a female donor of 60 years or more with stage I lung adenocarcinoma.

The chain links TRBV11-3 to TRBJ2-5; 7 nucleotides align to TRBD1. Germline V lookup: CDR1 SGHNT, CDR2 YENEEA. The CDR3 totals 15 residues. V trimming: 4 bases; J trimming: 5 bases; junction bases outside the gene matches: 10. The CDR3 sequence: CASSSAAGGMETQYF. CDR3 DNA: TGTGCCAGCAGCTCAGCCGCAGGGGGTATGGAGACCCAGTACTTC. Together with reference TRBV11-3 and TRBJ2-5, the CDR3 gives the full variable domain: EAGVVQSPRYKIIEKKQPVAFWCNPISGHNTLYWYLQNLGQGPELLIRYENEEAVDDSQLPKDRFSAERLKGVDSTLKIQPAELGDSAVYLCASSSAAGGMETQYFGPGTRLLVL.

The gene calls are TRBV5-1 and TRBJ2-4; 8 bases fit TRBD2. There are 19 residues in the CDR3. CDR1 and CDR2 (germline): SGHRS, YFSETQ. Trimming took 0 bases from V and 0 from J; bases not matched to a gene: 11. CDR3 region: CASSLGTGGHAGAKNIQYF. In DNA form, the CDR3 reads TGCGCCAGCAGCTTGGGAACGGGAGGGCACGCGGGAGCCAAAAACATTCAGTACTTC.

The chain has TRBV15 and TRBJ2-7; 7 bases line up with TRBD1. Germline V CDR1 and CDR2: LNHNV, YYDKDF (reference sequence). The CDR3 sequence is 16 residues long. V shed 4 bases and J 0 bases; nucleotides not matched to a gene: 9. Written as DNA, the CDR3 is TGTGCCACCAGCAAAAAACACAGGGGTGGCTCCTACGAGCAGTACTTC. This gives the protein CATSKKHRGGSYEQYF. The full variable domain, rest sourced from reference TRBV15 and TRBJ2-7, is DAMVIQNPRYQVTQFGKPVTLSCSQTLNHNVMYWYQQKSSQAPKLLFHYYDKDFNNEADTPDNFQSRRPNTSFCFLDIRSPGLGDTAMYLCATSKKHRGGSYEQYFGPGTRLTVT.

The V gene is TRBV6-1, the J gene TRBJ1-1, with 7 bases aligning to TRBD1. V gave up 6 bases and J gave up 1 base; unmatched junction bases: 5. From germline, CDR1 is MNHNS and CDR2 SASEGT. This CDR3 has 14 residues. DNA of the CDR3: TGTGCCAGCAGCACGACAGGGTCGAACACTGAAGCTTTCTTT. This encodes CASSTTGSNTEAFF.

The chain links TRBV5-4 to TRBJ1-2; TRBD1 matches 8 bases. The germline V gene encodes CDR1 SGHNT and CDR2 YYREEE (reference sequence). The CDR3 runs 13 residues. The junction had 2 bases not matched to a gene; V was cut back by 0 bases and J by 7 bases. The CDR3 spells CASSLVTGGGYTF. The CDR3 coding sequence is TGTGCCAGCAGCTTGGTTACAGGGGGTGGCTACACCTTC.